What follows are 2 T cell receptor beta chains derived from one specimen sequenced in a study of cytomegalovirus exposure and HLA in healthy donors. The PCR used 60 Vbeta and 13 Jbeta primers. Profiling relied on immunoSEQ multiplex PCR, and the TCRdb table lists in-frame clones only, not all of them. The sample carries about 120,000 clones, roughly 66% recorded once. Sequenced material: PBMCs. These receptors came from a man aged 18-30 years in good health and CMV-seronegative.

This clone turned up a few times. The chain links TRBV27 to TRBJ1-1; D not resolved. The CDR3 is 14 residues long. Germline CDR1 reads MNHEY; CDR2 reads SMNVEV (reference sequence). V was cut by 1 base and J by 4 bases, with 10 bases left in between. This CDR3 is CASSLLDAGTEAFF. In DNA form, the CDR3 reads TGTGCCAGCAGTTTATTGGACGCGGGCACTGAAGCTTTCTTT.

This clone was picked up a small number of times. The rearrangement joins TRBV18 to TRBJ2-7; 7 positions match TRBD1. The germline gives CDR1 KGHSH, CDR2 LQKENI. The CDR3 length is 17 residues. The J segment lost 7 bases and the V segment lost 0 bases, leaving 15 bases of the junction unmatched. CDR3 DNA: TGTGCCAGCTCACCACCAGGCCAGGGGGTCGGTACTCGTGAGCAGTACTTC. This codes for CASSPPGQGVGTREQYF.